Listed here are 14 T cell receptor beta chains from one sample, sequenced in a study of cytomegalovirus exposure and HLA in healthy donors. PCR involved 60 Vbeta and 13 Jbeta primers. Produced via immunoSEQ multiplex PCR; TCRdb's table is partial and in-frame only. The repertoire has some 150,000 clones, 87% of them found once; the top ten carry 0.8% to 1%. Material: PBMCs. The source is a woman in her twenties or thirties in good health and CMV-seronegative.

This chain connects TRBV6-5 to TRBJ2-2; 10 nucleotides agree with TRBD1. Germline-derived CDR1 and CDR2 are MNHEY and SVGAGI. V shed 6 bases, J shed 5 bases, and the junction held 6 bases outside the gene matches. The CDR3 totals 15 residues. CDR3 sequence: CASRSGTGDTGELFF. Written as DNA, the CDR3 is TGTGCCAGCAGATCCGGGACAGGGGATACCGGGGAGCTGTTTTTT.

This chain links TRBV19 with TRBJ2-7; TRBD1 matches at 9 bases. Trimming at V came to 1 base and at J to 2 bases, leaving 12 bases not matched to a gene. This CDR3 has 18 amino acids. Germline V gene sequence: CDR1 LNHDA, CDR2 SQIVND (reference sequence). The DNA for the CDR3 is TGTGCCAGTAGTATAGGGAGGCCCGGGACAGGGCACCCCTACGAGCAGTACTTC. Its protein product is CASSIGRPGTGHPYEQYF.

The rearrangement joins TRBV6-1 to TRBJ2-3; 10 nucleotides align to TRBD1. Germline assignment: CDR1 MNHNS and CDR2 SASEGT. The trim removed 6 bases at V and 4 bases at J, leaving 7 bases unmatched. The CDR3 runs 15 residues. The CDR3 loop reads CASREGQGWADTQYF. In DNA form, the CDR3 reads TGTGCCAGCAGGGAGGGACAGGGGTGGGCAGATACGCAGTATTTT.

This chain joins TRBV18 and TRBJ1-5; TRBD1 matches at 7 bases. Per the germline V gene, CDR1 is KGHSH and CDR2 is LQKENI. The junction had 3 bases not matched to a gene; V was cut back by 4 bases and J by 0 bases. The CDR3 is 15 residues long. Here the CDR3 DNA reads TGTGCCAGCTCACTCGGGACAGCTAGCAATCAGCCCCAGCATTTT. Amino acids: CASSLGTASNQPQHF.

The chain employs TRBV27 and TRBJ2-7; possible D gene TRBD1, 7 bases. V was trimmed by 3 bases and J by 3 bases, leaving 12 bases between them. The CDR3 has 14 amino acids. Germline lookup yields CDR1 MNHEY and CDR2 SMNVEV (reference sequence). This chain's CDR3 is CASSFRGVYYEQYF. CDR3 bases: TGTGCCAGCAGTTTCAGGGGGGTATACTACGAGCAGTACTTC.

This rearrangement joins TRBV19 to TRBJ2-7; maybe TRBD2 (7 bases). With 4 bases removed from V and 0 bases from J, the gap between germline ends came to 10 bases. CDR1 is LNHDA and CDR2 is SQIVND in the germline V gene (reference sequence). There are 14 residues in the CDR3. Here the CDR3 DNA reads TGTGCCAGTAGTAGGGGGGGCTTCTCCTACGAGCAGTACTTC. This gives the protein CASSRGGFSYEQYF.

V and J are TRBV7-6 and TRBJ2-1; tentatively, D is TRBD1 (5 bases). The germline gives CDR1 SGHVS, CDR2 FNYEAQ. The V gene lost 5 bases and the J gene lost 5 bases, with 13 bases spanning the gap. The CDR3 has 14 residues. CDR3 in amino acids: CASSKLGPNNEQFF. The CDR3 region has the DNA TGTGCCAGCAGCAAGCTGGGGCCTAACAATGAGCAGTTCTTC.

The CDR3 DNA reads TGTGCCAGCCAGCGGGGGAGCTCCTACGAGCAGTACTTC. This encodes CASQRGSSYEQYF. The chain couples TRBV7-9 to TRBJ2-7; 8 positions agree with TRBD2. The germline gives CDR1 SEHNR, CDR2 FQNEAQ (reference sequence). The trim removed 8 bases at V and 0 bases at J, leaving 3 bases unmatched. CDR3 length: 13 amino acids. Supplemented by reference TRBV7-9 and TRBJ2-7, the full variable domain reads DTGVSQNPRHKITKRGQNVTFRCDPISEHNRLYWYRQTLGQGPEFLTYFQNEAQLEKSRLLSDRFSAERPKGSFSTLEIQRTEQGDSAMYLCASQRGSSYEQYFGPGTRLTVT.

In this sample, this clone turned up once. The V call is TRBV5-6, the J call TRBJ2-2, with TRBD1 identical over 8 bases. The assigned J gene may be wrong: the sequence end matches TRBJ1-3 better. Germline V gene lookup returns CDR1 SGHDT and CDR2 YYEEEE. The CDR3 is 17 residues long. The CDR3 nucleotides read TGTGCCAGCACCCAATCTCTCGGACAGGGCTCTGGAAACACCATATATTTT. Amino acids: CASTQSLGQGSGNTIYF.

The chain recombines TRBV18 with TRBJ2-7, with D maybe TRBD2 (6 bases). Germline assignment: CDR1 KGHSH and CDR2 LQKENI. The CDR3 contains 15 residues. Between the trimmed V and J ends, which lost 2 bases and 6 bases, there was a span of 17 bases. As DNA, the CDR3 is TGTGCCAGCTCACCAAGTTCGGCAGGGAGGATCGAGCAGTACTTC. Encoded protein: CASSPSSAGRIEQYF.

CDR3 loop: CASSLAPTGLDGYTF. In nucleotides, the CDR3 is TGTGCCAGCAGCTTAGCCCCAACAGGGCTAGATGGCTACACCTTC. The chain is built from TRBV7-8 and TRBJ1-2; weak D call: TRBD1 (6 bases). The CDR3 runs 15 residues. V lost 0 bases to trimming and J lost 6 bases, with 14 bases between them. Germline assignment: CDR1 SGHVS and CDR2 FQNEAQ. The variable domain in full, with the rest retrieved from reference TRBV7-8 and TRBJ1-2, is GAGVSQSPRYKVAKRGQDVALRCDPISGHVSLFWYQQALGQGPEFLTYFQNEAQLDKSGLPSDRFFAERPEGSVSTLKIQRTQQEDSAVYLCASSLAPTGLDGYTFGSGTRLTVV.

The V and J genes are TRBV11-2 and TRBJ2-5; perhaps TRBD2 as D (5 bases). The CDR3 totals 15 residues. Germline-derived CDR1 and CDR2 are SGHAT and FQNNGV. With 2 bases removed from V and 9 bases from J, the gap between germline ends came to 19 bases. The chain's CDR3 is CASSLRREATPAQYF. In DNA form, the CDR3 reads TGTGCCAGCAGCTTACGCCGGGAAGCCACTCCGGCCCAGTACTTC.

A word on this clone: A read error may produce the germline difference seen at one junction end. The chain uses TRBV15 and TRBJ2-1, with 14 bases fitting TRBD2. Per the germline V gene, CDR1 is LNHNV and CDR2 is YYDKDF (reference sequence). The CDR3 totals 20 residues. The CDR3 reads CATSRVPGLAGVNSYNEQFF. The CDR3 DNA is TGCGCCACCAGCAGAGTACCGGGACTAGCGGGAGTCAACTCCTACAATGAGCAGTTCTTC.

The chain has TRBV5-5 and TRBJ1-2, with D perhaps matching TRBD1 (6 bases). Trimming cost V 4 bases and J 2 bases, with 18 bases left between them. Germline V gene lookup returns CDR1 SGHKS and CDR2 YYEKEE (reference sequence). The CDR3 is 16 amino acids. CDR3 in amino acids: CASSPGRAGGNYGYTF. As DNA, the CDR3 is TGTGCCAGCAGCCCCGGACGGGCGGGGGGCAACTATGGCTACACCTTC. The full variable domain, in which reference TRBV5-5 and TRBJ1-2 provide the parts outside the CDR3, is DAGVTQSPTHLIKTRGQQVTLRCSPISGHKSVSWYQQVLGQGPQFIFQYYEKEERGRGNFPDRFSARQFPNYSSELNVNALLLGDSALYLCASSPGRAGGNYGYTFGSGTRLTVV.